This is a list of T cell receptor beta chains from one sample in a study of OX40 agonist ivuxolimab in advanced cancers. Data came from immunoSEQ multiplex PCR; TCRdb stores just in-frame clones and leaves some out. The sample carries about 120,000 clones, 75% to 90% recorded once. Sequencing used CD4+ or CD8+ T cells sorted from blood, obtained in a trial of the OX40 agonist ivuxolimab. All receptors derive from an adult with an advanced solid tumor such as melanoma, head and neck, liver or kidney cancer. The CDR3 runs from the conserved cysteine through the conserved F or W. Each record gives: clone size, V gene, J gene, D gene, CDR3 DNA, CDR3 protein. A D gene is named only where the DNA matches it firmly. Rows may omit the clone size; those that give it use once, few, many or a size class.

clone size: .
V gene: TRBV6-5
J gene: TRBJ1-5
D gene: .
CDR3 DNA: TGTGCCAGCAGTTTTTCTAGCAATCAGCCCCAGCATTTT
CDR3 protein: CASSFSSNQPQHF

clone size: .
V gene: TRBV2
J gene: TRBJ2-7
D gene: TRBD2
CDR3 DNA: TGTGCCAGCACCCGGGAGGGTCCTTCAGGCTCCTACGAGCAGTACTTC
CDR3 protein: CASTREGPSGSYEQYF

clone size: .
V gene: TRBV4-2
J gene: TRBJ1-4
D gene: .
CDR3 DNA: TGTGCCAGCAGCCAGTCCCCGGAGGGGAGTGAAAAACTGTTTTTT
CDR3 protein: CASSQSPEGSEKLFF

clone size: .
V gene: TRBV30
J gene: TRBJ1-3
D gene: .
CDR3 DNA: TGTGCCTGGGACCGTTCCTCTGGAAACACCATATATTTT
CDR3 protein: CAWDRSSGNTIYF

clone size: once
V gene: TRBV18
J gene: TRBJ1-4
D gene: TRBD1
CDR3 DNA: TGTGCCAGCTCATTCGGCGCCCAGGGGGCTGGGATGACTAATGAAAAACTGTTTTTT
CDR3 protein: CASSFGAQGAGMTNEKLFF

clone size: .
V gene: TRBV30
J gene: TRBJ2-2
D gene: TRBD2
CDR3 DNA: TGTGCCTCTCAGAGCGGGGGCAGCACCGGGGAGCTGTTTTTT
CDR3 protein: CASQSGGSTGELFF

clone size: .
V gene: TRBV7-2
J gene: TRBJ2-7
D gene: TRBD1
CDR3 DNA: TGTGCCAGCAGCTTTAATTCCGGGACAGGGAACGAGCAGTACTTC
CDR3 protein: CASSFNSGTGNEQYF

clone size: .
V gene: TRBV30
J gene: TRBJ2-7
D gene: .
CDR3 DNA: TGTGCCTGGCAGGGGACCTACGAGCAGTACTTC
CDR3 protein: CAWQGTYEQYF

clone size: once
V gene: TRBV19
J gene: TRBJ1-4
D gene: .
CDR3 DNA: TGTGCCAGGAGGGTCAAAAGGACAGTAGAAAAACTGTTTTTT
CDR3 protein: CARRVKRTVEKLFF

clone size: .
V gene: TRBV5-4
J gene: TRBJ2-1
D gene: .
CDR3 DNA: TGTGCCAGCAGCCACCTGGCGGGGAGCTCCTACAATGAGCAGTTCTTC
CDR3 protein: CASSHLAGSSYNEQFF

clone size: .
V gene: TRBV4-3
J gene: TRBJ2-7
D gene: .
CDR3 DNA: TGCGCCAGCAGCCCCGGACCTGGAGGGGGTTGGGAGCAGTACTTC
CDR3 protein: CASSPGPGGGWEQYF

clone size: .
V gene: TRBV7-2
J gene: TRBJ1-5
D gene: .
CDR3 DNA: TGTGCCAGCAGCTTAGCCGCGGTTCCGGATCAGCCCCAGCATTTT
CDR3 protein: CASSLAAVPDQPQHF

clone size: .
V gene: TRBV2
J gene: TRBJ2-3
D gene: .
CDR3 DNA: TGTGCCAGCAGTGTGAACCCTGCTAGCACAGATACGCAGTATTTT
CDR3 protein: CASSVNPASTDTQYF

clone size: .
V gene: TRBV19
J gene: TRBJ1-2
D gene: .
CDR3 DNA: TGTGCCAGTAGTTCGGGAGGGGCGGAGGACTATGGCTACACCTTC
CDR3 protein: CASSSGGAEDYGYTF

clone size: .
V gene: TRBV28
J gene: TRBJ2-2
D gene: .
CDR3 DNA: TGTGCCACCAGAACGGGGATGAACACCGGGGAGCTGTTTTTT
CDR3 protein: CATRTGMNTGELFF

clone size: once
V gene: TRBV7-3
J gene: TRBJ2-7
D gene: .
CDR3 DNA: TGTGCCAGCAGCTTATCCCCCGACGAGCAGTACTTC
CDR3 protein: CASSLSPDEQYF

clone size: .
V gene: TRBV28
J gene: TRBJ2-7
D gene: .
CDR3 DNA: TGTGCCAGCAGTTTTCGGTATCGGGGACTCTACGAGCAGTACTTC
CDR3 protein: CASSFRYRGLYEQYF

clone size: .
V gene: TRBV29-1
J gene: TRBJ2-7
D gene: TRBD2
CDR3 DNA: TGCAGCGGTGGGACTAGCGGGGGGGCGGATGAGCAGTACTTC
CDR3 protein: CSGGTSGGADEQYF

clone size: once
V gene: TRBV5-1
J gene: TRBJ2-5
D gene: TRBD2
CDR3 DNA: TGCGCCAGCAGCGTCGGGACTAGCGGGGGGCAGTACCAAGAGACCCAGTACTTC
CDR3 protein: CASSVGTSGGQYQETQYF

clone size: once
V gene: TRBV15
J gene: TRBJ2-3
D gene: .
CDR3 DNA: TGTGCCACCCGTTTAAGTGATTATACGCAGTATTTT
CDR3 protein: CATRLSDYTQYF

clone size: .
V gene: TRBV7-8
J gene: TRBJ1-2
D gene: .
CDR3 DNA: TGTGCCAGCAGAGTAGCGCCGGACTATGGCTACACCTTC
CDR3 protein: CASRVAPDYGYTF

clone size: .
V gene: TRBV7-7
J gene: TRBJ2-2
D gene: .
CDR3 DNA: TGTGCCAGCAGCCAGGGACACAACACCGGGGAGCTGTTTTTT
CDR3 protein: CASSQGHNTGELFF

clone size: .
V gene: TRBV10-3
J gene: TRBJ2-2
D gene: .
CDR3 DNA: TGTGCTACTCGAGCCGGTCATGGGCTTGGGGGCACCGGGGAGCTGTTTTTT
CDR3 protein: CATRAGHGLGGTGELFF

clone size: .
V gene: TRBV30
J gene: TRBJ1-4
D gene: .
CDR3 DNA: TGTGCCTGGAGTTGGACATCTAATGAAAAACTGTTTTTT
CDR3 protein: CAWSWTSNEKLFF

clone size: .
V gene: TRBV18
J gene: TRBJ2-7
D gene: TRBD1
CDR3 DNA: TGTGCCAGCTCACCCGGGACAGGGGGGACCGAGCAGTACTTC
CDR3 protein: CASSPGTGGTEQYF

clone size: once
V gene: TRBV7-2
J gene: TRBJ2-7
D gene: TRBD2
CDR3 DNA: TGTGCCAGCAGCCGGGGAGGGACGCGCGAGCAGTACTTC
CDR3 protein: CASSRGGTREQYF

clone size: .
V gene: TRBV18
J gene: TRBJ1-5
D gene: .
CDR3 DNA: TGTGCCAGCTCAGCAGACTTGGCGTCCCCAGCCCAGCATTTT
CDR3 protein: CASSADLASPAQHF

clone size: .
V gene: TRBV6-5
J gene: TRBJ1-2
D gene: TRBD1
CDR3 DNA: TGTGCCAGCAGTTACTCCGGACAGGGGAGAACTGGCTACACCTTC
CDR3 protein: CASSYSGQGRTGYTF

clone size: few
V gene: TRBV6-5
J gene: TRBJ1-6
D gene: TRBD1
CDR3 DNA: TGTGCCAGCAGTTACTCACCGACAGGGGGACCCACCCTCCACTTT
CDR3 protein: CASSYSPTGGPTLHF

clone size: .
V gene: TRBV30
J gene: TRBJ2-3
D gene: .
CDR3 DNA: TGTGCCTGGAGTGTATTGGGTTCAGGCACGCAGTATTTT
CDR3 protein: CAWSVLGSGTQYF

clone size: .
V gene: TRBV11-2
J gene: TRBJ2-1
D gene: TRBD1
CDR3 DNA: TGTGCCAGCAGCTTAATGGGACAGGGTTACAATGAGCAGTTCTTC
CDR3 protein: CASSLMGQGYNEQFF

clone size: .
V gene: TRBV28
J gene: TRBJ1-5
D gene: .
CDR3 DNA: TGTGCCAGCAGAGTGAGTGGAGCAGGACAGCCCCAGCATTTT
CDR3 protein: CASRVSGAGQPQHF

clone size: .
V gene: TRBV9
J gene: TRBJ2-5
D gene: TRBD2
CDR3 DNA: TGTGCCAGCAGCCGAGAGAGCGGGGCACAAGAGACCCAGTACTTC
CDR3 protein: CASSRESGAQETQYF

clone size: once
V gene: TRBV30
J gene: TRBJ2-3
D gene: .
CDR3 DNA: TGTGCCTGGACGCGGGGGCCCCCCGCAGATACGCAGTATTTT
CDR3 protein: CAWTRGPPADTQYF

clone size: .
V gene: TRBV30
J gene: TRBJ2-5
D gene: .
CDR3 DNA: TGTGCCTGGACCTGGGGAGGGGGGGTCGAGACCCAGTACTTC
CDR3 protein: CAWTWGGGVETQYF

clone size: .
V gene: TRBV11-2
J gene: TRBJ1-2
D gene: .
CDR3 DNA: TGTGCCAGCAGCTGGGCCTCTAACTATGGCTACACCTTC
CDR3 protein: CASSWASNYGYTF

clone size: .
V gene: TRBV19
J gene: TRBJ2-7
D gene: .
CDR3 DNA: TGTGCCAGTAGTCCTCCCGACAGTTCCTACGAGCAGTACTTC
CDR3 protein: CASSPPDSSYEQYF

clone size: .
V gene: TRBV19
J gene: TRBJ2-1
D gene: TRBD1
CDR3 DNA: TGTGCCACCATGGGACAGGGGCTGAATGAGCAGTTCTTC
CDR3 protein: CATMGQGLNEQFF

clone size: .
V gene: TRBV7-2
J gene: TRBJ2-2
D gene: .
CDR3 DNA: TGTGCCAGCAGCTTAGCCAGCGCGAACACCGGGGAGCTGTTTTTT
CDR3 protein: CASSLASANTGELFF

clone size: .
V gene: TRBV27
J gene: TRBJ1-2
D gene: .
CDR3 DNA: TGTGCCAGCAGTTTACTAGGGATTAACTATGGCTACACCTTC
CDR3 protein: CASSLLGINYGYTF

clone size: .
V gene: TRBV6-5
J gene: TRBJ1-4
D gene: .
CDR3 DNA: TGTGCCAGCAGTTACGATTACAGGAATGAAAAACTGTTTTTT
CDR3 protein: CASSYDYRNEKLFF

clone size: .
V gene: TRBV5-1
J gene: TRBJ2-3
D gene: .
CDR3 DNA: TGCGCCAGCAGCTTCAGGGGATTCGGCACAGATACGCAGTATTTT
CDR3 protein: CASSFRGFGTDTQYF

clone size: .
V gene: TRBV4-1
J gene: TRBJ2-3
D gene: .
CDR3 DNA: TGCGCCAGCAGCCATCCCGGGACACCTACCCGCACAGATACGCAGTATTTT
CDR3 protein: CASSHPGTPTRTDTQYF

clone size: .
V gene: TRBV28
J gene: TRBJ2-1
D gene: TRBD2
CDR3 DNA: TGTGCCAGCACCCTCCCGGGAGGGTTTGAATTGGGCAATGAGCAGTTCTTC
CDR3 protein: CASTLPGGFELGNEQFF

clone size: .
V gene: TRBV7-3
J gene: TRBJ2-1
D gene: TRBD1
CDR3 DNA: TGTGCCAGCAGCCCCCGACAGGGGGCGATAAATGAGCAGTTCTTC
CDR3 protein: CASSPRQGAINEQFF

clone size: .
V gene: TRBV7-2
J gene: TRBJ2-3
D gene: .
CDR3 DNA: TGTGCCAGCAGCTCCCGTGACACAGATACGCAGTATTTT
CDR3 protein: CASSSRDTDTQYF

clone size: .
V gene: TRBV10-3
J gene: TRBJ1-2
D gene: .
CDR3 DNA: TGTGCCATCAGAAAAGGGGAGTCCCAAGCTAACTATGGCTACACCTTC
CDR3 protein: CAIRKGESQANYGYTF

clone size: .
V gene: TRBV28
J gene: TRBJ2-3
D gene: .
CDR3 DNA: TGTGCCAGCAGAACTTACACAGATACGCAGTATTTT
CDR3 protein: CASRTYTDTQYF

clone size: .
V gene: TRBV5-4
J gene: TRBJ2-3
D gene: .
CDR3 DNA: TGTGCCAGCAGCTTGAAAAGCGGACTTAGCACAGATACGCAGTATTTT
CDR3 protein: CASSLKSGLSTDTQYF

clone size: .
V gene: TRBV27
J gene: TRBJ1-1
D gene: TRBD1
CDR3 DNA: TGTGCCAGCAGTTTAACCCCCGGGACAGGGACCTGGAAGAACACTGAAGCTTTCTTT
CDR3 protein: CASSLTPGTGTWKNTEAFF

clone size: .
V gene: TRBV6-4
J gene: TRBJ2-5
D gene: .
CDR3 DNA: TGTGCCAGCAGTGTCCAACAGGGAGAGACCCAGTACTTC
CDR3 protein: CASSVQQGETQYF

clone size: .
V gene: TRBV6-6
J gene: TRBJ1-2
D gene: .
CDR3 DNA: TGTGCCAGTCAACCGCTTATGGGGGGCTACACCTTC
CDR3 protein: CASQPLMGGYTF

clone size: once
V gene: TRBV6-1
J gene: TRBJ1-6
D gene: .
CDR3 DNA: TGTGCCAGCAGTGAAGCACCCCAACAGTATAATTCACCCCTCCACTTT
CDR3 protein: CASSEAPQQYNSPLHF